The 32 T cell receptor beta chains below come from one sample, sequenced in a study of blood T cell repertoires in COVID-19. The repertoire was sequenced with immunoSEQ multiplex PCR; TCRdb's copy has only in-frame clones and lacks some. The top ten clones hold more than 4.5% of a sample with around 210,000 clones, over 75% of them seen once. Sequencing used peripheral blood. The receptors come from a man aged 50-59 years with COVID-19, enrolled during active disease.

This chain connects TRBV2 to TRBJ2-1; D ambiguous. Germline V CDR1 and CDR2: SNHLY, FYNNEI. With 3 bases removed from V and 0 bases from J, the gap between germline ends came to 9 bases. The CDR3 runs 15 residues. CDR3 bases: TGTGCCAGCAGTGAGCCAGGAAGCTCCTACAATGAGCAGTTCTTC. This encodes CASSEPGSSYNEQFF.

The gene calls are TRBV11-3 and TRBJ2-7, with 7 nucleotides matching TRBD2. Per germline, CDR1 SGHNT and CDR2 YENEEA. The ends lost 2 bases at V and 0 bases at J; junction bases unmatched: 4. The CDR3 extends over 15 amino acids. CDR3 loop: CASSLYSGHSYEQYF. CDR3 DNA sequence: TGTGCCAGCAGCTTATATAGCGGGCACTCCTACGAGCAGTACTTC.

This chain connects TRBV28 to TRBJ1-5; a possible D gene is TRBD1 (5 bases). Germline lookup yields CDR1 MDHEN and CDR2 SYDVKM. The length of the CDR3 is 15 residues. V lost 3 bases, J lost 6 bases, and 15 bases lay in between. As DNA, the CDR3 is TGTGCCAGCAGTTTTGTGGCAGGGTTAAGTCAGCCCCAGCATTTT. It is translated as CASSFVAGLSQPQHF. The full variable domain, rest sourced from reference TRBV28 and TRBJ1-5, is DVKVTQSSRYLVKRTGEKVFLECVQDMDHENMFWYRQDPGLGLRLIYFSYDVKMKEKGDIPEGYSVSREKKERFSLILESASTNQTSMYLCASSFVAGLSQPQHFGDGTRLSIL.

There are a few counts of this clone. The V and J genes are TRBV3-1 (or the pseudogene TRBV3-2) and TRBJ1-5; tentative D call: TRBD1 (6 bases). Trimming shortened V by 0 bases and J by 8 bases, and 23 bases separated the two germline ends. This CDR3 comprises 18 residues. The germline V gene encodes CDR1 LGHDT and CDR2 YNNKEL (reference sequence). DNA of the CDR3: TGTGCCAGCAGCCAAGAAGCCGGGCGGGGGGGCTGGAAGAAGCCCCAGCATTTT. This sequence encodes CASSQEAGRGGWKKPQHF.

The rearrangement links TRBV4-3 to TRBJ1-5; TRBD1 is a possible D gene (6 bases). CDR3 length: 16 amino acids. Germline assignment: CDR1 LGHNA and CDR2 YSLEER. V was pared by 4 bases and J by 5 bases, with 18 bases between. CDR3 in DNA: TGCGCCAGCAGCCTTCACAGGGAATCGAGGGATCAGCCCCAGCATTTT. It specifies CASSLHRESRDQPQHF.

The chain combines TRBV5-6 with TRBJ1-2; 7 nucleotides match TRBD1. CDR1 and CDR2 (germline): SGHDT, YYEEEE. The trim removed 2 bases at V and 3 bases at J, leaving 4 bases unmatched. The CDR3 covers 14 residues. CDR3 sequence: CASSFSGTDYGYTF. The CDR3 DNA reads TGTGCCAGCAGCTTCTCCGGGACAGACTATGGCTACACCTTC.

CDR3 nucleotide sequence: TGTGCCAGCAGCCAGAACAGGGATTCGGACACTGAAGCTTTCTTT. It encodes CASSQNRDSDTEAFF. The rearrangement joins TRBV4-2 to TRBJ1-1; D is possibly TRBD1 (6 bases). The germline V and J ends were trimmed by 3 bases and 3 bases, with 14 bases remaining between them. The CDR3 is made up of 15 amino acids. Germline V gene lookup returns CDR1 LGHNA and CDR2 YNFKEQ.

The V call is TRBV4-1, the J call TRBJ2-1; D is possibly TRBD1 (6 bases). The CDR3 totals 15 residues. Per the germline V gene, CDR1 is MGHRA and CDR2 is YSYEKL. V shed 2 bases and J shed 2 bases, with 10 bases lying between them. As DNA, the CDR3 is TGCGCCAGCAGCCAAAGGACAGACCCCTACAATGAGCAGTTCTTC. Its protein is CASSQRTDPYNEQFF.

This sequence joins TRBV3-1 (or the pseudogene TRBV3-2) and TRBJ2-3; D is perhaps TRBD1 (6 bases). The CDR3 length is 15 residues. Trimming shortened V by 0 bases and J by 1 base, and 8 bases separated the two germline ends. In germline, CDR1 is LGHDT, CDR2 YNNKEL (reference sequence). For the CDR3, the DNA is TGTGCCAGCAGCCAAGAGAACAGGGGCACAGATACGCAGTATTTT. It encodes CASSQENRGTDTQYF.

The V and J genes are TRBV3-1 (or the pseudogene TRBV3-2) and TRBJ2-7; D gene unclear. CDR1 is LGHDT and CDR2 is YNNKEL in the germline V gene (reference sequence). Trimming removed 1 base from V and 4 bases from J, with 11 bases in between. The CDR3 is 14 residues long. CDR3 in amino acids: CASSQARVSYEQYF. CDR3 sequence (DNA): TGTGCCAGCAGCCAAGCGCGAGTTTCGTACGAGCAGTACTTC.

This sequence joins TRBV12-3 or TRBV12-4 and TRBJ1-2, with D uncertain. The CDR3 covers 12 residues. Trimming stripped 3 bases from V and 4 bases from J, with 6 bases between. CDR3 protein: CASSFEGYGYTF. CDR3 sequence (DNA): TGTGCCAGCAGTTTTGAGGGCTATGGCTACACCTTC.

This clone turned up a few times. Additional DNA sequences in this sample encode the identical CDR3. The chain uses TRBV14 and TRBJ1-1; unclear D gene. V shed 2 bases and J shed 2 bases, with 6 bases lying between them. This CDR3 contains 13 residues. The germline gives CDR1 SGHDN, CDR2 FVKESK. CDR3 sequence reads: CASSQQVNTEAFF. The CDR3 region has the DNA TGTGCCAGCAGCCAACAGGTTAACACTGAAGCTTTCTTT.

This clone was detected many times. V is TRBV6-1 and J is TRBJ1-5; D is ambiguous. The ends were cut back, 2 bases at V and 4 bases at J, with 6 bases in the middle. The CDR3 runs to 13 residues. Per the germline V gene, CDR1 is MNHNS and CDR2 is SASEGT. The CDR3 reads CASSETVNQPQHF. The CDR3 DNA reads TGTGCCAGCAGTGAAACAGTTAATCAGCCCCAGCATTTT.

The chain has TRBV27 and TRBJ2-7; TRBD1 agrees at 10 bases. Germline V gene lookup returns CDR1 MNHEY and CDR2 SMNVEV (reference sequence). The J segment lost 9 bases and the V segment lost 5 bases, leaving 7 bases of the junction unmatched. This CDR3 spans 13 amino acids. CDR3: CASSPRQGARQYF. As DNA, the CDR3 is TGTGCCAGCAGTCCCAGACAGGGGGCTAGGCAGTACTTC.

V usage is TRBV7-9 and J usage is TRBJ2-7; D is unresolved. The germline CDR1 and CDR2 sequences are SEHNR and FQNEAQ (reference sequence). The CDR3 totals 12 residues. The V end was cut by 5 bases, the J end by 1 base, with 6 bases between. DNA of the CDR3: TGTGCCAGCAGCCCCGTGTCCTACGAGCAGTACTTC. Amino acid sequence: CASSPVSYEQYF.

The chain has TRBV7-8 and TRBJ1-2; 7 bases map to TRBD1. The germline V gene encodes CDR1 SGHVS and CDR2 FQNEAQ. J lost 8 bases, V lost 1 base, and 13 bases had no gene match. The CDR3 extends over 16 amino acids. The CDR3 DNA is TGTGCCAGCAGCTTAGGTAGGAGAGGGACAGTTGAAGGCTACACCTTC. Its translation: CASSLGRRGTVEGYTF.

The genes are TRBV28 and TRBJ1-3, with 7 bases fitting TRBD1. The V segment lost 6 bases and the J segment 1 base; nucleotides outside the gene matches: 6. Germline assignment: CDR1 MDHEN and CDR2 SYDVKM. The CDR3 is 15 amino acids. Here the CDR3 reads CASSTGVISGNTIYF. The CDR3 nucleotides are TGTGCCAGCAGCACAGGGGTAATATCTGGAAACACCATATATTTT. Variable domain in full (rest from reference TRBV28 and TRBJ1-3): DVKVTQSSRYLVKRTGEKVFLECVQDMDHENMFWYRQDPGLGLRLIYFSYDVKMKEKGDIPEGYSVSREKKERFSLILESASTNQTSMYLCASSTGVISGNTIYFGEGSWLTVV.

The V and J genes are TRBV10-1 and TRBJ2-1; D perhaps matches TRBD1 (5 bases). CDR3 length: 11 residues. Per the germline V gene, CDR1 is WNHNN and CDR2 is SYGVQD (reference sequence). V was pared by 8 bases and J by 6 bases, with 8 bases between. Here the CDR3 DNA reads TGCGCCAGCGGGCAGGGCAATGAGCAGTTCTTC. It translates to CASGQGNEQFF.

The chain recombines TRBV9 with TRBJ2-2, with D maybe TRBD1 (7 bases). This CDR3 has 15 amino acids. CDR1 and CDR2 (germline): SGDLS, YYNGEE. V was pared by 1 base and J by 7 bases, with 14 bases between. The CDR3 loop is CASSVWGRGVGELFF. CDR3 coding DNA: TGTGCCAGCAGCGTATGGGGCAGGGGGGTCGGGGAGCTGTTTTTT.

This clone was detected once. V gene TRBV5-1 combines with J gene TRBJ2-5; 11 bases are a match to TRBD2. With 4 bases clipped from V and 0 bases from J, the junction kept 5 bases outside the gene matches. This CDR3 has 16 amino acids. Germline V lookup: CDR1 SGHRS, CDR2 YFSETQ. The CDR3 DNA follows: TGCGCCAGCAGCCCCGGGACTAGCGGTTACCAAGAGACCCAGTACTTC. As protein: CASSPGTSGYQETQYF.

This chain links TRBV15 with TRBJ2-1; the D gene is possibly TRBD2 (6 bases). CDR3 size: 16 residues. Deletions cut 1 base from V and 3 bases from J, with 13 bases between. Germline lookup yields CDR1 LNHNV and CDR2 YYDKDF (reference sequence). CDR3 in amino acids: CATSRGFGGDYNEQFF. In nucleotides, the CDR3 is TGTGCCACCAGCAGAGGGTTTGGCGGGGACTACAATGAGCAGTTCTTC.

This clone was detected a few times. This rearrangement joins TRBV27 to TRBJ2-1; 9 bases are shared with TRBD1. This CDR3 contains 15 residues. CDR1 MNHEY and CDR2 SMNVEV come from the germline V gene (reference sequence). The ends lost 6 bases at V and 5 bases at J; junction bases unmatched: 8. DNA for the CDR3: TGTGCCAGCAGGCTACAGGGGGCGCAGGACAATGAGCAGTTCTTC. It translates to CASRLQGAQDNEQFF.

This sequence joins TRBV5-8 and TRBJ2-5, with D possibly being TRBD1 (6 bases). The CDR3 consists of 15 residues. Germline V gene data show CDR1 as SGHTS and CDR2 as YDEGEE. The ends were cut back, 0 bases at V and 3 bases at J, with 12 bases in the middle. As DNA, the CDR3 is TGTGCCAGCAGCTTGGAGCTACAGGGCAAAGAGACCCAGTACTTC. Translated: CASSLELQGKETQYF.

The chain links TRBV3-1 (or the pseudogene TRBV3-2) to TRBJ2-1; D gene ambiguous. CDR3 length: 12 residues. V shed 4 bases and J shed 6 bases, with 7 bases lying between them. CDR1 and CDR2 from the germline V gene are LGHDT and YNNKEL (reference sequence). CDR3 loop: CASSPGLNEQFF. CDR3 sequence (DNA): TGTGCCAGCAGCCCTGGCCTCAATGAGCAGTTCTTC.

DNA for the CDR3: TGTGCCAGCAGCTTGCCCCCCGATGAGCAGTTCTTC. Protein: CASSLPPDEQFF. This sequence joins TRBV5-5 and TRBJ2-1; no reliable D call. The CDR3 totals 12 residues. The V gene lost 1 base and the J gene lost 8 bases, with 7 bases spanning the gap. From germline, CDR1 is SGHKS and CDR2 YYEKEE (reference sequence).

The chain combines TRBV23-1 with TRBJ2-3, with TRBD1 identical over 7 bases. TRBV23-1 belongs to the ORF category, with a function that is uncertain. Losses at the gene ends were 0 bases for V and 5 bases for J; bases not matched to a gene: 2. This CDR3 spans 14 amino acids. The DNA for the CDR3 is TGCGCCAGCAGTCAATCTACAGGGGAAGATACGCAGTATTTT. Protein sequence: CASSQSTGEDTQYF.

This clone was observed a handful of times. This chain connects TRBV2 to TRBJ1-5; D unresolved. The V gene lost 2 bases and the J gene lost 6 bases, with 8 bases spanning the gap. There are 13 residues in the CDR3. Germline V lookup: CDR1 SNHLY, CDR2 FYNNEI. The CDR3 DNA is TGTGCCAGCAGTGAACGGAGAGTTCAGCCCCAGCATTTT. Translation gives CASSERRVQPQHF. Supplemented by reference TRBV2 and TRBJ1-5, the full variable domain reads EPEVTQTPSHQVTQMGQEVILRCVPISNHLYFYWYRQILGQKVEFLVSFYNNEISEKSEIFDDQFSVERPDGSNFTLKIRSTKLEDSAMYFCASSERRVQPQHFGDGTRLSIL.

This rearrangement joins TRBV7-3 to TRBJ2-2, with unresolved D. Trimming removed 2 bases from V and 3 bases from J, with 7 bases in between. The CDR3 length is 14 residues. CDR1 and CDR2 (germline): SGHTA, FQGTGA. Here the CDR3 reads CASSLPDYTGELFF. CDR3 nucleotides: TGTGCCAGCAGCTTACCAGATTACACCGGGGAGCTGTTTTTT.

This chain uses TRBV11-3 with TRBJ2-1; 8 nucleotides line up with TRBD2. The CDR3 consists of 17 residues. CDR1 is SGHNT, CDR2 YENEEA, per germline. Trimming at V came to 4 bases and at J to 8 bases, leaving 16 bases not matched to a gene. CDR3 coding DNA: TGTGCCAGCAGCTCTTGGACATCCGGCGGGGGGAACGATGAGCAGTTCTTC. Translating gives CASSSWTSGGGNDEQFF.

The CDR3 DNA reads TGTGCCAGCAGTGAAGACAGGAATGGCTACACCTTC. This encodes CASSEDRNGYTF. The rearrangement uses TRBV2 and TRBJ1-2, with TRBD1 as a possible D gene (5 bases). V lost 1 base to trimming and J lost 6 bases, with 6 bases between them. Per germline, CDR1 SNHLY and CDR2 FYNNEI. This CDR3 is 12 amino acids long.

The rearrangement joins TRBV5-1 to TRBJ2-1; TRBD1 matches at 8 bases. Germline V lookup: CDR1 SGHRS, CDR2 YFSETQ. This CDR3 region has 15 residues. Trimming took 4 bases from V and 4 from J; bases not matched to a gene: 7. As DNA, the CDR3 is TGCGCCAGCAGCATCCGACAGGGGACGTACAATGAGCAGTTCTTC. Residues: CASSIRQGTYNEQFF.

This sequence joins TRBV5-6 and TRBJ1-2; 9 nucleotides match TRBD1. The V gene end was trimmed by 3 bases and the J gene end by 4 bases; junction bases not matched to a gene: 4. CDR1 and CDR2 from the germline V gene are SGHDT and YYEEEE. The CDR3 is 14 amino acids. This CDR3 reads CASSSDRGGYGYTF. In nucleotides, the CDR3 is TGTGCCAGCAGCTCGGACAGGGGTGGCTATGGCTACACCTTC. The variable domain in full, with the rest retrieved from reference TRBV5-6 and TRBJ1-2, is DAGVTQSPTHLIKTRGQQVTLRCSPKSGHDTVSWYQQALGQGPQFIFQYYEEEERQRGNFPDRFSGHQFPNYSSELNVNALLLGDSALYLCASSSDRGGYGYTFGSGTRLTVV.